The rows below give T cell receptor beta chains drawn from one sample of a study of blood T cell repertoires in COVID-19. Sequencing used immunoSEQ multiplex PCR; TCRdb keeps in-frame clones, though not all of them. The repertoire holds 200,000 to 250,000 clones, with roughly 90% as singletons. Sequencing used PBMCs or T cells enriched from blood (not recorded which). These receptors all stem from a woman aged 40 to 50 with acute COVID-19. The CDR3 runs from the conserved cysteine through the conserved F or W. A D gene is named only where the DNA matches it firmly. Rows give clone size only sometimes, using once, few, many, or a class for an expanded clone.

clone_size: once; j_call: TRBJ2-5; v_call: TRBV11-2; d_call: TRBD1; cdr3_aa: CASSSRGRETQYF; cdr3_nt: TGTGCCAGCAGCTCCAGGGGGCGAGAGACCCAGTACTTC
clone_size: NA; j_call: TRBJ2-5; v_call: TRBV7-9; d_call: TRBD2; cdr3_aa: CASSSRTSGGAQYF; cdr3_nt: TGTGCCAGCAGTTCGAGGACTAGCGGGGGGGCCCAGTACTTC
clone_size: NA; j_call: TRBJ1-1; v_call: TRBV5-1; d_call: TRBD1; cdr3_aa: CASSLGSGQGNTEAFF; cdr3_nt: TGCGCCAGCAGCTTGGGTTCGGGACAGGGTAACACTGAAGCTTTCTTT
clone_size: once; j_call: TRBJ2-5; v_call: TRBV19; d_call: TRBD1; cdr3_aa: CASSIARNRDRGETQYF; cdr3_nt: TGTGCCAGTAGTATAGCTAGAAACCGGGACAGGGGAGAGACCCAGTACTTC
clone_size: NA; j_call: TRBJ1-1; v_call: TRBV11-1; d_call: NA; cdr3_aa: CASSLGGVNTEAFF; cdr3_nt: TGTGCCAGCAGCTTAGGAGGAGTGAACACTGAAGCTTTCTTT
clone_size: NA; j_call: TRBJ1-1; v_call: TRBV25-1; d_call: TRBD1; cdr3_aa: CASSLGTVNTEAFF; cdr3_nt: TGTGCCAGCAGCCTCGGGACAGTTAACACTGAAGCTTTCTTT
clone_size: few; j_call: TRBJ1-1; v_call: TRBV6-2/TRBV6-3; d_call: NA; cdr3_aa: CASSYAKGVTTEAFF; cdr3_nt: TGTGCCAGCAGTTACGCTAAGGGGGTTACCACTGAAGCTTTCTTT
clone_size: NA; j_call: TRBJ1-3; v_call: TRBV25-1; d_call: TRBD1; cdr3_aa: CASLSQGSSGNTIYF; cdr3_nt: TGTGCCAGCCTTTCACAGGGGAGCTCTGGAAACACCATATATTTT
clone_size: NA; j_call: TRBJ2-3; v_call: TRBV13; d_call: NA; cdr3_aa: CASSIPSEGTDTQYF; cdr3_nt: TGTGCCAGCAGCATCCCATCCGAGGGCACAGATACGCAGTATTTT
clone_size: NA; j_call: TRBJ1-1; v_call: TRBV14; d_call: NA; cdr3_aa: CASSRQLGNTEAFF; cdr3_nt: TGTGCCAGCAGCCGACAGCTGGGGAACACTGAAGCTTTCTTT
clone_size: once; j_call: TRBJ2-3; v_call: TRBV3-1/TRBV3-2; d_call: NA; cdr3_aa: CASSQRTEDTQYF; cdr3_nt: TGTGCCAGCAGCCAGAGGACAGAAGATACGCAGTATTTT
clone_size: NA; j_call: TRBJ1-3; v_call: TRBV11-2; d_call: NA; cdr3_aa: CASSLQGTGNTIYF; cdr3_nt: TGTGCCAGCAGCTTACAGGGCACTGGAAACACCATATATTTT
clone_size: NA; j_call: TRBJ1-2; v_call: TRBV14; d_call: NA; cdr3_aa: CASSQYRDPSGYGYTF; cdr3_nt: TGTGCCAGCAGCCAGTACCGGGATCCATCCGGCTATGGCTACACCTTC
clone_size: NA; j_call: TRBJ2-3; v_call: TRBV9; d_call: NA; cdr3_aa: CASSGNTDTQYF; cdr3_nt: TGTGCCAGCAGCGGTAATACAGATACGCAGTATTTT
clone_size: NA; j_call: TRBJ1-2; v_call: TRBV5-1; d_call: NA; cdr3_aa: CASSLPGVGYGYTF; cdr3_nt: TGCGCCAGCAGCCTACCAGGGGTTGGCTATGGCTACACCTTC
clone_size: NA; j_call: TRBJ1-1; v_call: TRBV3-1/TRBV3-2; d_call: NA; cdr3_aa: CASSRLRSGTEAFF; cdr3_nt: TGTGCCAGCAGCCGGTTACGGTCAGGCACTGAAGCTTTCTTT
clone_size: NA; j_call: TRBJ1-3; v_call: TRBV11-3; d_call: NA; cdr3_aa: CASSQRAGNTIYF; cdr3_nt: TGTGCCAGCTCCCAGCGAGCTGGAAACACCATATATTTT
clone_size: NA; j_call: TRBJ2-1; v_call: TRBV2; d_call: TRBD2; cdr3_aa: CASSVAGVDYNEQFF; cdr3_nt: TGTGCCAGCAGTGTCGCGGGGGTTGACTACAATGAGCAGTTCTTC
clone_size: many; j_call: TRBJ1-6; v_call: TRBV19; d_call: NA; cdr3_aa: CASSIRGLGDSPLHF; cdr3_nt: TGTGCCAGTAGTATTCGGGGACTAGGTGATTCACCCCTCCACTTT
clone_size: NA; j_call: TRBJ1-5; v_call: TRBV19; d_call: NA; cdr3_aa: CASSYPGGSQPQHF; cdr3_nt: TGTGCCAGTAGTTACCCCGGGGGGAGTCAGCCCCAGCATTTT
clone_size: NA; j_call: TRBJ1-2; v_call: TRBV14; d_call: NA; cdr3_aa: CASSPGRSNGYTF; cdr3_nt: TGTGCCAGCAGCCCGGGAAGGAGCAATGGCTACACCTTC
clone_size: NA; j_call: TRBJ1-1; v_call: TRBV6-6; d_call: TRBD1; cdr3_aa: CASSLGQYTEAFF; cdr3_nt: TGTGCCAGCAGTTTGGGACAGTACACTGAAGCTTTCTTT
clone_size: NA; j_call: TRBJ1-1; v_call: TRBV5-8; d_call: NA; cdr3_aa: CASSPGEGVNTEAFF; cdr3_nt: TGTGCCAGCAGCCCCGGGGAGGGGGTGAACACTGAAGCTTTCTTT
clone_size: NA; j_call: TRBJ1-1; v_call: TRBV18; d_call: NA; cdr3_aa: CASSPRQENTEAFF; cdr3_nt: TGTGCCAGCTCACCACGACAGGAGAACACTGAAGCTTTCTTT
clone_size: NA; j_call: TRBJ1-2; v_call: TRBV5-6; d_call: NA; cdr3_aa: CASSPNGQNFYGYTF; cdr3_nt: TGTGCCAGCAGCCCCAACGGACAGAACTTCTATGGCTACACCTTC
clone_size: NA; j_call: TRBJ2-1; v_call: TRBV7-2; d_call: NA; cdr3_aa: CASRPSGSHNEQFF; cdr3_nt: TGTGCCAGCAGACCCTCGGGATCACACAATGAGCAGTTCTTC
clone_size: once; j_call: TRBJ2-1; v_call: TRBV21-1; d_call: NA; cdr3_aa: CAKSQGLAINEQFF; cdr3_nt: TGTGCCAAGTCCCAAGGACTAGCCATCAATGAGCAGTTCTTC
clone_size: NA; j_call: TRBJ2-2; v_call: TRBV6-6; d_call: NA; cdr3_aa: CASTDIANTGELFF; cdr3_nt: TGTGCCAGCACGGACATTGCGAACACCGGGGAGCTGTTTTTT
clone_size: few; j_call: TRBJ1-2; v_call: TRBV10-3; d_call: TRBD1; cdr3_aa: CAISEQGAGGYTF; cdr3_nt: TGTGCCATCAGTGAACAGGGGGCCGGTGGCTACACCTTC
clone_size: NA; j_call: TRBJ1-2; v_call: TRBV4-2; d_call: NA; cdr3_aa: CASSQDLRGDGYTF; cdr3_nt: TGTGCCAGCAGCCAAGATCTCAGGGGCGATGGCTACACCTTC
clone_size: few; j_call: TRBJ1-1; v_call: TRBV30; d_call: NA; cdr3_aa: CAWSVRSYRATGTEAFF; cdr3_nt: TGTGCCTGGAGTGTACGGAGCTATAGGGCCACGGGGACTGAAGCTTTCTTT
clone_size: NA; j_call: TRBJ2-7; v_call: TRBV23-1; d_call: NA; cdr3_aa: CASSQQRGGRDSGTYEQYF; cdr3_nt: TGCGCCAGCAGTCAGCAACGGGGGGGCCGGGACAGTGGCACCTACGAGCAGTACTTC
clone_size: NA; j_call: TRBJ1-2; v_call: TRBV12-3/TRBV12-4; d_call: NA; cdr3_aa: CASSPQNYGYTF; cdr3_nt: TGTGCCAGCAGTCCACAGAACTATGGCTACACCTTC
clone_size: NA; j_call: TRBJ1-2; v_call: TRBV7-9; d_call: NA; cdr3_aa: CASSLASAGGLDYGYTF; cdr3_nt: TGTGCCAGCAGCTTAGCCTCGGCGGGGGGGCTGGACTATGGCTACACCTTC
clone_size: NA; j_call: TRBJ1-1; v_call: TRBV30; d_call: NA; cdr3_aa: CAWSVNRNTEAFF; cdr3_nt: TGTGCCTGGAGTGTCAACAGGAACACTGAAGCTTTCTTT
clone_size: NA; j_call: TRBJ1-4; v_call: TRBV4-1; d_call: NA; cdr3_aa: CASSQSVQGGKLFF; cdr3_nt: TGCGCCAGCAGCCAGAGTGTACAGGGAGGGAAACTGTTTTTT
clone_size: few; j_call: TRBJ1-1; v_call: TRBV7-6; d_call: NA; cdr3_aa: CASSLQGNTEAFF; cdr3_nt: TGTGCCAGCTCTTTGCAGGGGAACACTGAAGCTTTCTTT
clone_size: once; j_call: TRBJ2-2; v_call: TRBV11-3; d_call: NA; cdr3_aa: CASSPGAHTGELFF; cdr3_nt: TGTGCCAGCAGCCCAGGGGCCCACACCGGGGAGCTGTTTTTT
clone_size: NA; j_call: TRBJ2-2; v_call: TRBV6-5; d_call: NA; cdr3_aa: CASQGIRTGELFF; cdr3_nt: TGTGCCAGCCAGGGGATCAGGACCGGGGAGCTGTTTTTT
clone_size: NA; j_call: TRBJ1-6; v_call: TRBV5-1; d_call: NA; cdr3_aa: CASSRREGNSPLHF; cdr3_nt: TGCGCCAGCAGCCGCAGGGAGGGCAATTCACCCCTCCACTTT